This record looks at one T cell receptor beta chain sequence and its context. What it binds is not known. This sample was taken from a study of cytomegalovirus exposure and HLA in healthy donors. Findings and caveats of the study: It was confirmed in vitro that a few of the CMV-associated chains were specific for CMV antigens.

PCR was performed using 60 Vbeta and 13 Jbeta primers. The protocol was immunoSEQ multiplex PCR, while the TCRdb copy is restricted to in-frame clones and leaves out a portion. The listing records nearly 35,000 clones. CDR1 and CDR2 (germline): SGHTA, FQGNSA. The CDR3 is 14 amino acids. V dropped 2 bases and J dropped 6 bases, with 13 bases sitting between them. The chain is built from TRBV7-2 and TRBJ1-1; weak D call: TRBD1 (6 bases). The specimen sequenced was PBMCs. The receptor's source is a middle-aged woman in good health and CMV-seropositive. In DNA form, the CDR3 reads TGTGCCAGCAGCTTAAAGGGGGTCAGGGCTGAAGCTTTCTTT. It encodes CASSLKGVRAEAFF.